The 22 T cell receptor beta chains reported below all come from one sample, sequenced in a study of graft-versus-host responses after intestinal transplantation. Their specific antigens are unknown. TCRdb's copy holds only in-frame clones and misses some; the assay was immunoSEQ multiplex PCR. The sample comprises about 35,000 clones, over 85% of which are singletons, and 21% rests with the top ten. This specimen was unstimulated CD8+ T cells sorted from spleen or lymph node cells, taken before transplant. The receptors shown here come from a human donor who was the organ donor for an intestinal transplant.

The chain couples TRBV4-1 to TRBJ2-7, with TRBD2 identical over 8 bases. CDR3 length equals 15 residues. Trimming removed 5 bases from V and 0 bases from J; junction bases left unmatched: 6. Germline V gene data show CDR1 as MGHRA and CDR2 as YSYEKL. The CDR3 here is CASSSLAGVSYEQYF. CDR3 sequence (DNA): TGCGCCAGCAGCTCCCTAGCGGGTGTCTCCTACGAGCAGTACTTC.

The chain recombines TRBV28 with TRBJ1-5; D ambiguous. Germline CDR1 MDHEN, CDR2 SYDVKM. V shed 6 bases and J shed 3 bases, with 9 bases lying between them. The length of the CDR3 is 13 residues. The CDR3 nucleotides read TGTGCCAGCAGCGGACGGCACAATCAGCCCCAGCATTTT. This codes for CASSGRHNQPQHF.

The CDR3 loop reads CASSPPGLAGLTDTQYF. The CDR3 DNA reads TGTGCCAGCAGCCCGCCTGGACTAGCGGGGCTCACAGATACGCAGTATTTT. This sequence joins TRBV13 and TRBJ2-3; 12 bases align to TRBD2. This CDR3 contains 17 residues. The J segment lost 2 bases and the V segment lost 5 bases, leaving 8 bases of the junction unmatched. Germline-derived CDR1 and CDR2 are PRHDT and FYEKMQ (reference sequence).

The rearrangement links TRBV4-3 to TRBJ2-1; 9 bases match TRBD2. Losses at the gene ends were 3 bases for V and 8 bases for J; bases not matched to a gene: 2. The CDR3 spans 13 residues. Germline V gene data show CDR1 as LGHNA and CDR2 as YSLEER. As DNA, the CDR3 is TGCGCCAGCAGCCAGCGGGGGGGGGATGAGCAGTTCTTC. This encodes CASSQRGGDEQFF.

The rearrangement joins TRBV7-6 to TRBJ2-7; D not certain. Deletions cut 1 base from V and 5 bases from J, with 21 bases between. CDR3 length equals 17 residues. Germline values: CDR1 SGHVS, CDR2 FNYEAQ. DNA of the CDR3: TGTGCCAGCAGCTTAGTCCCGTCTCTCGGTCGTGTCGACGAGCAGTACTTC. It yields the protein CASSLVPSLGRVDEQYF.

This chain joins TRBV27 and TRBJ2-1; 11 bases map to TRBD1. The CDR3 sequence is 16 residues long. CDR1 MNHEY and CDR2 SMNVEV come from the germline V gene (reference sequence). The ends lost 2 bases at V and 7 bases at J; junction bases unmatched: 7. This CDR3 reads CASSLTGTGGWNEQFF. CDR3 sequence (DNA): TGTGCCAGCAGTTTAACCGGGACAGGGGGTTGGAATGAGCAGTTCTTC.

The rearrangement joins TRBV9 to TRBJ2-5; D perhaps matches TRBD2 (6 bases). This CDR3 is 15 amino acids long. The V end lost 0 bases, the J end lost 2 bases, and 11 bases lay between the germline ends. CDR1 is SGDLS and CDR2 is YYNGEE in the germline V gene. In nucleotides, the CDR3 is TGTGCCAGCAGCGTAGCGGGAGCCGGGCAAGAGACCCAGTACTTC. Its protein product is CASSVAGAGQETQYF.

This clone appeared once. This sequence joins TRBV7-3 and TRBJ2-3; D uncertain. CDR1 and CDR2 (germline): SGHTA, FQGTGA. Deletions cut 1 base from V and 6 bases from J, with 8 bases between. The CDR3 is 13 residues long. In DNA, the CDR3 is TGTGCCAGCAGCTTAAGCCACGGCGATACGCAGTATTTT. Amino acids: CASSLSHGDTQYF.

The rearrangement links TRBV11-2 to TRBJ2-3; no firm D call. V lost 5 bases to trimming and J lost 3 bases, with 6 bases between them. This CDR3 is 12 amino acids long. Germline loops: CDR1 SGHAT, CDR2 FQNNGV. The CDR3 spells CASSLRTDTQYF. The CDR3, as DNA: TGTGCCAGCAGCCTCCGTACAGATACGCAGTATTTT.

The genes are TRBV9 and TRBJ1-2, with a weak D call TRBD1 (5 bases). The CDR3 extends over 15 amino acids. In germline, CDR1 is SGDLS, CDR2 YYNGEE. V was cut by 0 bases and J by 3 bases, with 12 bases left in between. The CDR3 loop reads CASSVAIGGYYGYTF. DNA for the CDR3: TGTGCCAGCAGCGTAGCGATCGGGGGGTACTATGGCTACACCTTC.

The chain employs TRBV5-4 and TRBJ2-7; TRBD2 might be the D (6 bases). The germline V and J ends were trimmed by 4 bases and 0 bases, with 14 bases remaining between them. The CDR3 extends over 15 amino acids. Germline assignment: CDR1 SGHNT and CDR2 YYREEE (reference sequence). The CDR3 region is CASSPGSPGSYEQYF. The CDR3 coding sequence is TGTGCCAGCAGCCCCGGGAGCCCGGGCTCCTACGAGCAGTACTTC.

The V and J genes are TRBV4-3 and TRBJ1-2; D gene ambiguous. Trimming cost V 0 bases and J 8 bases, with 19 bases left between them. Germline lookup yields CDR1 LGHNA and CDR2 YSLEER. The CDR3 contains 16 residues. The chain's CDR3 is CASSQEVVQAPHGYTF. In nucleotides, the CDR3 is TGCGCCAGCAGCCAAGAGGTAGTTCAGGCCCCACACGGCTACACCTTC.

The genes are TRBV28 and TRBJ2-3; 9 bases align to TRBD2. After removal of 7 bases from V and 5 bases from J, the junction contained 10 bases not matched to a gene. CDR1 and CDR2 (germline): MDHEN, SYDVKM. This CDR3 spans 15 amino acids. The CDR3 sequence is CASIPGGRGGDTQYF. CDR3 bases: TGTGCCAGCATCCCCGGCGGGAGGGGGGGAGATACGCAGTATTTT.

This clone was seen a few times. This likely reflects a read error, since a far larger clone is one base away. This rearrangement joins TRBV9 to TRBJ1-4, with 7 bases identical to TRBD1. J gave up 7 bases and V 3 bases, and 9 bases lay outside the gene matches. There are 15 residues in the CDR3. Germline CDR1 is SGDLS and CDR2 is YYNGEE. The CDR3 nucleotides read TGTGCCAGCAGCGCCACCGTGACAGGGACTGAAAAACTGTTTTTT. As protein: CASSATVTGTEKLFF.

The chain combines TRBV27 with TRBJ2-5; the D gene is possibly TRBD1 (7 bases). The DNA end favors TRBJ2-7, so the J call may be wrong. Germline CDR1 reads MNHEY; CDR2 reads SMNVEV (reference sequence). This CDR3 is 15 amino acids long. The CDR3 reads CASSLFIPGGYEQYF. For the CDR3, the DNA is TGTGCCAGCAGTTTATTCATCCCAGGGGGGTACGAGCAGTACTTC.

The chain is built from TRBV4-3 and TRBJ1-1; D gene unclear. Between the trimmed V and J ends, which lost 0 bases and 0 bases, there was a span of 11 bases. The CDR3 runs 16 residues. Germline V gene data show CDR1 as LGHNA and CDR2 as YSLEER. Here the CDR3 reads CASSQDLRPVNTEAFF. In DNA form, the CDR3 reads TGCGCCAGCAGCCAAGATTTAAGGCCGGTGAACACTGAAGCTTTCTTT.

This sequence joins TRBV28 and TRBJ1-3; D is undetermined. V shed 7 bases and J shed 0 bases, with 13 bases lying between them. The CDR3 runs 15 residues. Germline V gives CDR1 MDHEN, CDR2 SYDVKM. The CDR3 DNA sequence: TGTGCCAGCAATTTCGGGCAGTTCTCTGGAAACACCATATATTTT. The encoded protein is CASNFGQFSGNTIYF.

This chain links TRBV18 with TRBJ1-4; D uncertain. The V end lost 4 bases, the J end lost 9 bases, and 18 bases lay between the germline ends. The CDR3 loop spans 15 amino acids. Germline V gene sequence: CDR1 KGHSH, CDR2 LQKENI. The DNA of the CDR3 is TGTGCCAGCTCACTTCGAGGGCCAAAGACTAAAAAACTGTTTTTT. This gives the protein CASSLRGPKTKKLFF.

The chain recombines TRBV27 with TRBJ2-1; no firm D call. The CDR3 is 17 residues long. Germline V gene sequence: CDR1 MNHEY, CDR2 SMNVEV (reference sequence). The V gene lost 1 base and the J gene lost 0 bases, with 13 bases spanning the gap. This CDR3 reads CASSLLPVANSYNEQFF. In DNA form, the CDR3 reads TGTGCCAGCAGTTTATTACCCGTCGCTAACTCCTACAATGAGCAGTTCTTC.

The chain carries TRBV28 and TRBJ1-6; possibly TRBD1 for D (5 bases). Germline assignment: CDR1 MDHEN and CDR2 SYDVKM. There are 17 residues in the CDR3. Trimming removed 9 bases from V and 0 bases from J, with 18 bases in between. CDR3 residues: CASRPGFFFSYNSPLHF. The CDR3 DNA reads TGTGCCAGTCGCCCAGGGTTTTTCTTCTCCTATAATTCACCCCTCCACTTT. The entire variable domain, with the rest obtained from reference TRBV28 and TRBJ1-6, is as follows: DVKVTQSSRYLVKRTGEKVFLECVQDMDHENMFWYRQDPGLGLRLIYFSYDVKMKEKGDIPEGYSVSREKKERFSLILESASTNQTSMYLCASRPGFFFSYNSPLHFGNGTRLTVT.

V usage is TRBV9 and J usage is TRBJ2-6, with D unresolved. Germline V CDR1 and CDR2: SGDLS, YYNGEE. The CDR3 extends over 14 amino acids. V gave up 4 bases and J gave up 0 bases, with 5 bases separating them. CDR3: CASSSHSGANVLTF. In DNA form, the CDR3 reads TGTGCCAGCAGCTCCCACTCTGGGGCCAACGTCCTGACTTTC.

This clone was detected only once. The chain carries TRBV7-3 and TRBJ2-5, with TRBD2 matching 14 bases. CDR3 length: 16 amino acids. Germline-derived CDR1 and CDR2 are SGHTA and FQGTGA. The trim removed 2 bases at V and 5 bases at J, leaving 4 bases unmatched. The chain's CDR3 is CASSLGTSGGGETQYF. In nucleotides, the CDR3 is TGTGCCAGCAGCTTAGGGACTAGCGGGGGTGGCGAGACCCAGTACTTC. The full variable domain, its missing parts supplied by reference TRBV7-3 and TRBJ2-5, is GAGVSQTPSNKVTEKGKYVELRCDPISGHTALYWYRQSLGQGPEFLIYFQGTGAADDSGLPNDRFFAVRPEGSVSTLKIQRTERGDSAVYLCASSLGTSGGGETQYFGPGTRLLVL.